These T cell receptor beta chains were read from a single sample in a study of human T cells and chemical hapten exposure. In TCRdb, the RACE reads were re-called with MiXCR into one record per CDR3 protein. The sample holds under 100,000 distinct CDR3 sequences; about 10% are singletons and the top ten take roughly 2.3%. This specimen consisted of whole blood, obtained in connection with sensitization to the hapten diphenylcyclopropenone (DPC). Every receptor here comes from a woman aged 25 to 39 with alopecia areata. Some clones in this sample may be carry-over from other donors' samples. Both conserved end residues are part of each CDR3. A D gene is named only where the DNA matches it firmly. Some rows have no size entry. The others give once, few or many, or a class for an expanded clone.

CDR3nt: TGTGCCAGCAGCTGGGACAGGTCTAATGAAAAACTGTTTTTT; CDR3aa: CASSWDRSNEKLFF; d_gene: TRBD1; j_gene: TRBJ1-4; abundance: many; v_gene: TRBV11-2
CDR3nt: TGCGCCAGCAGCCAAGATTTAAGACAGGGCCAACTCCCCTATGGCTACACCTTC; CDR3aa: CASSQDLRQGQLPYGYTF; d_gene: TRBD1; j_gene: TRBJ1-2; abundance: many; v_gene: TRBV4-3
CDR3nt: TGCAGCGTTGAAGAAAGCCGGGACAGGGAAAGAGGCAATCAGCCCCAGCATTTT; CDR3aa: CSVEESRDRERGNQPQHF; d_gene: TRBD1; j_gene: TRBJ1-5; abundance: many; v_gene: TRBV29-1
CDR3nt: TGTGCCAGCAGCACCGGGACCGATAATAATTCACCCCTCCACTTT; CDR3aa: CASSTGTDNNSPLHF; d_gene: .; j_gene: TRBJ1-6; abundance: few; v_gene: TRBV9
CDR3nt: TGCAGAGTTGGACTGGGATTCGAAGCTTTCTTT; CDR3aa: CRVGLGFEAFF; d_gene: .; j_gene: TRBJ1-1; abundance: many; v_gene: TRBV29-1
CDR3nt: TGTGCCAGCATCTTTAGCGGGAGTCTCTCCGAGCAGTACTTC; CDR3aa: CASIFSGSLSEQYF; d_gene: TRBD2; j_gene: TRBJ2-7; abundance: .; v_gene: TRBV2
CDR3nt: TGTGCCAGCAGCCCCCTCTACGGGGGCGAAAAACTGTTTTTT; CDR3aa: CASSPLYGGEKLFF; d_gene: .; j_gene: TRBJ1-4; abundance: few; v_gene: TRBV7-2
CDR3nt: TGCAGCGTTGAAGAGGGGGCCACAGATACGCAGTATTTT; CDR3aa: CSVEEGATDTQYF; d_gene: .; j_gene: TRBJ2-3; abundance: many; v_gene: TRBV29-1
CDR3nt: TGCAGCGTTTCGGGGGGCGGAATGAACACTGAAGCTTTCTTT; CDR3aa: CSVSGGGMNTEAFF; d_gene: .; j_gene: TRBJ1-1; abundance: few; v_gene: TRBV29-1
CDR3nt: TGTGCCAGCCAAGGGACAGCGAACACCGGGGAGCTGTTTTTT; CDR3aa: CASQGTANTGELFF; d_gene: TRBD1; j_gene: TRBJ2-2; abundance: many; v_gene: TRBV12-3/TRBV12-4
CDR3nt: TGTGCCAGCAGCCGTGGACTAGCGATAGCCTACGAGCAGTACTTC; CDR3aa: CASSRGLAIAYEQYF; d_gene: TRBD2; j_gene: TRBJ2-7; abundance: .; v_gene: TRBV5-6
CDR3nt: TGCGCCAGCAGCTCGGGGGTTTCTAACACTGAAGCTTTCTTT; CDR3aa: CASSSGVSNTEAFF; d_gene: .; j_gene: TRBJ1-1; abundance: few; v_gene: TRBV5-1
CDR3nt: TGTGCCAGCAGCCAAGATACGGGATTCTACGAGCAGTACTTC; CDR3aa: CASSQDTGFYEQYF; d_gene: .; j_gene: TRBJ2-7; abundance: .; v_gene: TRBV3-1
CDR3nt: TGTGCCACCAGTGCAATGGGCAGAACCTATAATTCACCCCTCCACTTT; CDR3aa: CATSAMGRTYNSPLHF; d_gene: .; j_gene: TRBJ1-6; abundance: few; v_gene: TRBV24-1
CDR3nt: TGCAGCGTAGTTGGGACAGACTTGAATCAGCCCCAGCATTTT; CDR3aa: CSVVGTDLNQPQHF; d_gene: TRBD1; j_gene: TRBJ1-5; abundance: .; v_gene: TRBV29-1
CDR3nt: TGTGCCAGCCGACGGCGTAGGGGACCGTCTAGACCATTATCGGGGAATGAGCAGTTCTTC; CDR3aa: CASRRRRGPSRPLSGNEQFF; d_gene: .; j_gene: TRBJ2-1; abundance: many; v_gene: TRBV7-9
CDR3nt: TGCGCCAGCAGCTTGGAGGTCTGGGGGAGCGGATCCGATACGCAGTATTTT; CDR3aa: CASSLEVWGSGSDTQYF; d_gene: .; j_gene: TRBJ2-3; abundance: .; v_gene: TRBV5-1
CDR3nt: TGTGCCAGCAGCTTAAGTCTCTACGAGCAGTACTTC; CDR3aa: CASSLSLYEQYF; d_gene: .; j_gene: TRBJ2-7; abundance: many; v_gene: TRBV7-2
CDR3nt: TGTGCCAGCAGCTTGTCTCGTGAGCAGTTCTTC; CDR3aa: CASSLSREQFF; d_gene: .; j_gene: TRBJ2-1; abundance: many; v_gene: TRBV7-9
CDR3nt: TGTGCCAGCAGGACTTCAGGGTGGAGCACTGAAGCTTTCTTT; CDR3aa: CASRTSGWSTEAFF; d_gene: .; j_gene: TRBJ1-1; abundance: many; v_gene: TRBV28
CDR3nt: TGTGCCAGCAGCTTTTTCGCCACCGGGACAGGGTTACACGAGCAGTACTTC; CDR3aa: CASSFFATGTGLHEQYF; d_gene: TRBD1; j_gene: TRBJ2-7; abundance: many; v_gene: TRBV11-1
CDR3nt: TGTGCCAGCAGTTTAACACCGACCTACGAGCAGTACTTC; CDR3aa: CASSLTPTYEQYF; d_gene: .; j_gene: TRBJ2-7; abundance: many; v_gene: TRBV27
CDR3nt: TGTGCCAGCAGCTCGGACTTGGGTCAGCCCCAGCATTTT; CDR3aa: CASSSDLGQPQHF; d_gene: .; j_gene: TRBJ1-5; abundance: many; v_gene: TRBV7-2
CDR3nt: TGTGCCAGCAGCTTACCTGGACAGGAGCAGTACTTC; CDR3aa: CASSLPGQEQYF; d_gene: .; j_gene: TRBJ2-7; abundance: many; v_gene: TRBV7-8
CDR3nt: TGCGCCAGCAGCTTCATCCCGGGACAGGGTACCTACGAGCAGTACTTC; CDR3aa: CASSFIPGQGTYEQYF; d_gene: TRBD1; j_gene: TRBJ2-7; abundance: .; v_gene: TRBV5-1
CDR3nt: TGTGCCAGCAAGGGCGCGGGGGGTTACAATGAGCAGTTCTTC; CDR3aa: CASKGAGGYNEQFF; d_gene: TRBD2; j_gene: TRBJ2-1; abundance: many; v_gene: TRBV28
CDR3nt: TGTGCCAGCAGCCAAGTTGCGGGAGGGTCTATCGCGAATACGCAGTATTTT; CDR3aa: CASSQVAGGSIANTQYF; d_gene: TRBD2; j_gene: TRBJ2-3; abundance: many; v_gene: TRBV3-1
CDR3nt: TGTGCCAGCAGCCCACACGGAACAGGGGGCAATCAGCCCCAGCATTTT; CDR3aa: CASSPHGTGGNQPQHF; d_gene: TRBD1; j_gene: TRBJ1-5; abundance: few; v_gene: TRBV28
CDR3nt: TGTGCCAGCAGCCAAGAGCGGGAGGATGAAAAACTGTTTTTT; CDR3aa: CASSQEREDEKLFF; d_gene: .; j_gene: TRBJ1-4; abundance: many; v_gene: TRBV3-1
CDR3nt: TGCAGCGTTGTGTCTCGGATGGTGGGCACTGAAGCTTTCTTT; CDR3aa: CSVVSRMVGTEAFF; d_gene: .; j_gene: TRBJ1-1; abundance: .; v_gene: TRBV29-1
CDR3nt: TGTGCCAGCAGCTCACACCGATACTCGGATACGCAGTATTTT; CDR3aa: CASSSHRYSDTQYF; d_gene: .; j_gene: TRBJ2-3; abundance: many; v_gene: TRBV11-1
CDR3nt: TGTGCCAGCAGGGGGTTAGCGGGGCGCACAGATACGCAGTATTTT; CDR3aa: CASRGLAGRTDTQYF; d_gene: TRBD2; j_gene: TRBJ2-3; abundance: .; v_gene: TRBV6-6
CDR3nt: TGTGCCAGCAGCCACCACACCGGGGAGCTGTTTTTT; CDR3aa: CASSHHTGELFF; d_gene: .; j_gene: TRBJ2-2; abundance: few; v_gene: TRBV7-6
CDR3nt: TGTGCCAGCAGCGTAGGGGGGAGGCTGAACTATGGCTACACCTTC; CDR3aa: CASSVGGRLNYGYTF; d_gene: .; j_gene: TRBJ1-2; abundance: few; v_gene: TRBV9
CDR3nt: TGTGCCAGCAGCGGCGGAGGCGTCAGAGTCAGGGACAATGAGCAGTTCTTC; CDR3aa: CASSGGGVRVRDNEQFF; d_gene: .; j_gene: TRBJ2-1; abundance: many; v_gene: TRBV7-2
CDR3nt: TGTGCCAGCAGCCCGGTCCGTTACGAGCAGTACTTC; CDR3aa: CASSPVRYEQYF; d_gene: .; j_gene: TRBJ2-7; abundance: few; v_gene: TRBV28
CDR3nt: TGTGCCAGCAGTTACTCCCCCACTAGCGGGAGCCCTTTGCATGAGCAGTTCTTC; CDR3aa: CASSYSPTSGSPLHEQFF; d_gene: TRBD2; j_gene: TRBJ2-1; abundance: many; v_gene: TRBV6-5
CDR3nt: TGTGCCAGCAGTGAGGAATTACTAGGGTACAATGAGCGGTTCTTC; CDR3aa: CASSEELLGYNERFF; d_gene: .; j_gene: TRBJ2-1; abundance: few; v_gene: TRBV2
CDR3nt: TGTGCCAGCAGCTTAAGGAGCGTAATGAATGAGCAGTTCTTC; CDR3aa: CASSLRSVMNEQFF; d_gene: .; j_gene: TRBJ2-1; abundance: many; v_gene: TRBV11-1
CDR3nt: TGTGCCAGCAGCCCCCGTGGGGCCGAGAATGAGCAGTTCTTC; CDR3aa: CASSPRGAENEQFF; d_gene: .; j_gene: TRBJ2-1; abundance: many; v_gene: TRBV7-9
CDR3nt: TGTGCCATCAGTGAGGACTTGACACACTCGTCCACCCTCCACTTT; CDR3aa: CAISEDLTHSSTLHF; d_gene: .; j_gene: TRBJ1-6; abundance: many; v_gene: TRBV10-3
CDR3nt: TGCAGCGTTTACATGACGACTGGCTATGGCTACACCTTC; CDR3aa: CSVYMTTGYGYTF; d_gene: .; j_gene: TRBJ1-2; abundance: few; v_gene: TRBV29-1
CDR3nt: TGTGCCAGCAGCTCACGGGCCCGCCAAGAGACCCAGTACTTC; CDR3aa: CASSSRARQETQYF; d_gene: .; j_gene: TRBJ2-5; abundance: .; v_gene: TRBV7-2
CDR3nt: TGCGCCAGCAGCTATGGACAGACGACGACAACTAATGAAAAACTGTTTTTT; CDR3aa: CASSYGQTTTTNEKLFF; d_gene: .; j_gene: TRBJ1-4; abundance: .; v_gene: TRBV5-1
CDR3nt: TGCGCCAGCAGCCAAGAAGCGAGTCGAAACTATGGCTACACCTTC; CDR3aa: CASSQEASRNYGYTF; d_gene: .; j_gene: TRBJ1-2; abundance: many; v_gene: TRBV4-1
CDR3nt: TGTGCCAGCAGCTTAACGACAGGGGGCAGGGATACGCAGTATTTT; CDR3aa: CASSLTTGGRDTQYF; d_gene: TRBD1; j_gene: TRBJ2-3; abundance: few; v_gene: TRBV7-9
CDR3nt: TGCGCCAGCAGTGGAGGCCGTGGGACTGAAGCTTTCTTT; CDR3aa: CASSGGRGTEAFF; d_gene: .; j_gene: TRBJ1-1; abundance: .; v_gene: TRBV10-2